Listed below are T cell receptor beta chains from one sample, sequenced in a study of tumor-infiltrating lymphocytes in oesophageal squamous cell carcinoma. TCRdb re-called the PCR reads through MiXCR, storing one row per CDR3 protein. This table has some 21,000 distinct CDR3 sequences, 35% to 45% appearing once. The sample comprised esophageal tumor tissue. Every receptor here comes from a male donor with esophageal squamous cell carcinoma. CDR3s include the opening cysteine and the closing phenylalanine or tryptophan. The D gene is left open where the match is weak. The size of a clone is reported for some rows only, either as once, few or many, or as a class for expanded clones.

. TRBJ2-3 TRBV7-6 TRBD2 CASSKTSGGARDTDTQYF TGTGCCAGCAGCAAGACTAGCGGGGGGGCTCGGGACACAGATACGCAGTATTTT
few TRBJ2-2 TRBV28 TRBD2 CASISRGGRNTGELFF TGTGCCAGCATCTCCCGCGGGGGGAGAAACACCGGGGAGCTGTTTTTT
medium-sized TRBJ1-2 TRBV7-8 . CASSLGRANYGYTF TGTGCCAGCAGCTTAGGTCGGGCCAACTATGGCTACACCTTC
many TRBJ2-3 TRBV7-3 . CASSLSRAADTQYF TGTGCCAGCAGCTTAAGCAGGGCCGCAGATACGCAGTATTTT
. TRBJ1-5 TRBV28 . CASSTQGDQPQHF TGTGCCAGCAGTACACAGGGTGATCAGCCCCAGCATTTT
. TRBJ2-3 TRBV15 . CATSRAMPPDTQYF TGTGCCACCAGCAGAGCAATGCCCCCAGATACGCAGTATTTT
many TRBJ1-1 TRBV5-4 . CASSSIRGTEAFF TGTGCCAGCAGCTCAATCAGAGGGACTGAAGCTTTCTTT
once TRBJ1-6 TRBV12-3/TRBV12-4 . CASSSSAGETQYF TGTGCCAGCAGTTCCTCCGCTGGGGAGACCCAGTACTTT
once TRBJ2-5 TRBV7-3 . CASSFVGAETQYF TGTGCCAGCAGCTTCGTGGGGGCGGAGACCCAGTACTTC
. TRBJ1-4 TRBV3-1 . CASSQRIRDTNEKLFF TGTGCCAGCAGCCAACGCATCAGGGACACTAATGAAAAACTGTTTTTT
. TRBJ2-5 TRBV9 . CASSVVGLGAYNEQYF TGTGCCAGCAGCGTAGTGGGCCTCGGGGCCTACAATGAGCAGTACTTC
. TRBJ2-1 TRBV6-5 . CASGGLMYNEQFF TGTGCCAGCGGTGGACTAATGTACAATGAGCAGTTCTTC
. TRBJ2-1 TRBV28 . CASSLRGGGLNEQFF TGTGCCAGCAGTTTGCGGGGAGGGGGTTTGAATGAGCAGTTCTTC
. TRBJ2-5 TRBV30 TRBD2 CAWSSPRLAGQETQYF TGTGCCTGGAGTAGCCCACGACTAGCGGGACAAGAGACCCAGTACTTC
many TRBJ1-1 TRBV5-4 TRBD1 CASRYKTGTGRNTEAFF TGTGCCAGCAGATATAAAACGGGGACAGGGAGGAACACTGAAGCTTTCTTT